The entry that follows covers one T cell receptor beta chain sequence. Noted treatment: randomized to nivolumab then ipilimumab (arm A) or the reverse (arm B). None of the patients previously received DNA-damaging chemotherapy. Sorted cells were live CD3+CD8+, lacking CD19 and CD56, from PBMCs. This record belongs to a study of sequential checkpoint blockade in melanoma. Study overall: First-line arms were nivolumab then ipilimumab, or the reverse, randomized 1:1. Both treatment sequences were followed by maintenance nivolumab.

This CDR3 is built from 13 residues. Germline V CDR1 and CDR2: SEHNR, FQNEAQ (reference sequence). Trimming cost V 9 bases and J 5 bases; bases outside gene matches: 9. Assay: immunoSEQ multiplex PCR; the TCRdb copy retains only in-frame clones and omits some. The sample carries some 5,000 clones, roughly 77% recorded once. This chain joins TRBV7-9 and TRBJ1-2, with 7 bases matching TRBD1. The TCR originated in a human donor with melanoma. Here the sequenced sample was CD8+ T cells sorted from blood (inferred from file names), taken from a patient given nivolumab and ipilimumab in sequence. The CDR3 reads CASRGPGEYGYTF. The CDR3, as DNA: TGTGCCAGTAGGGGGCCAGGGGAGTATGGCTACACCTTC.